One sample yielded the 4 T cell receptor beta chains listed below, sequenced in a study of CD8 T cells in Susac syndrome. cDNA came from around 0.54 to 1 ug RNA primed by random hexamers. TCRdb called the immunoSEQ multiplex PCR reads again in MiXCR, with one record for every CDR3 protein. The sample records about 400,000 distinct CDR3 sequences, more than 70% being singletons. Sequencing used CD8+ T cells from PBMCs. Every receptor here comes from a human donor with multiple sclerosis.

The count of this clonotype is one. The chain joins TRBV7-9 to TRBJ2-7; D might be TRBD2 (5 bases). This CDR3 region has 16 residues. Germline-derived CDR1 and CDR2 are SEHNR and FQNEAQ (reference sequence). Trimming pared 2 bases from V and 4 bases from J, leaving 18 bases between. This chain's CDR3 is CASSLSIGLQRYEQYF. CDR3 sequence (DNA): TGTGCCAGCAGCTTATCTATTGGACTGCAGCGGTACGAGCAGTACTTC.

The V and J genes are TRBV27 and TRBJ2-4; TRBD1 aligns across 7 bases. The CDR3 is made up of 17 amino acids. Germline V gives CDR1 MNHEY, CDR2 SMNVEV (reference sequence). V dropped 6 bases and J dropped 6; count of bases not matched to a gene: 17. The CDR3 is CASRPTSQGPVSNIQYF. CDR3 sequence (DNA): TGTGCCAGCAGACCAACTTCACAGGGGCCCGTCTCAAACATTCAGTACTTC.

This sequence joins TRBV30 and TRBJ2-7, with a possible D match to TRBD1 (6 bases). The ends were cut back, 2 bases at V and 0 bases at J, with 11 bases in the middle. CDR3 length equals 14 residues. The germline V gene has CDR1 GTSNPN and CDR2 SVGIG (reference sequence). The CDR3 loop is CAWSSGVGSYEQYF. As DNA, the CDR3 is TGTGCCTGGAGTTCAGGGGTCGGCTCCTACGAGCAGTACTTC.

The chain employs TRBV20-1 and TRBJ2-7; D remains ambiguous. The CDR3 runs 13 residues. Looked up from germline, CDR1 is DFQATT and CDR2 is SNEGSKA (reference sequence). V lost 2 bases, J lost 2 bases, and 10 bases lay in between. As DNA, the CDR3 is TGCAGTGCTAGAACGACCGTCACCTACGAGCAGTACTTC. This translates into CSARTTVTYEQYF.